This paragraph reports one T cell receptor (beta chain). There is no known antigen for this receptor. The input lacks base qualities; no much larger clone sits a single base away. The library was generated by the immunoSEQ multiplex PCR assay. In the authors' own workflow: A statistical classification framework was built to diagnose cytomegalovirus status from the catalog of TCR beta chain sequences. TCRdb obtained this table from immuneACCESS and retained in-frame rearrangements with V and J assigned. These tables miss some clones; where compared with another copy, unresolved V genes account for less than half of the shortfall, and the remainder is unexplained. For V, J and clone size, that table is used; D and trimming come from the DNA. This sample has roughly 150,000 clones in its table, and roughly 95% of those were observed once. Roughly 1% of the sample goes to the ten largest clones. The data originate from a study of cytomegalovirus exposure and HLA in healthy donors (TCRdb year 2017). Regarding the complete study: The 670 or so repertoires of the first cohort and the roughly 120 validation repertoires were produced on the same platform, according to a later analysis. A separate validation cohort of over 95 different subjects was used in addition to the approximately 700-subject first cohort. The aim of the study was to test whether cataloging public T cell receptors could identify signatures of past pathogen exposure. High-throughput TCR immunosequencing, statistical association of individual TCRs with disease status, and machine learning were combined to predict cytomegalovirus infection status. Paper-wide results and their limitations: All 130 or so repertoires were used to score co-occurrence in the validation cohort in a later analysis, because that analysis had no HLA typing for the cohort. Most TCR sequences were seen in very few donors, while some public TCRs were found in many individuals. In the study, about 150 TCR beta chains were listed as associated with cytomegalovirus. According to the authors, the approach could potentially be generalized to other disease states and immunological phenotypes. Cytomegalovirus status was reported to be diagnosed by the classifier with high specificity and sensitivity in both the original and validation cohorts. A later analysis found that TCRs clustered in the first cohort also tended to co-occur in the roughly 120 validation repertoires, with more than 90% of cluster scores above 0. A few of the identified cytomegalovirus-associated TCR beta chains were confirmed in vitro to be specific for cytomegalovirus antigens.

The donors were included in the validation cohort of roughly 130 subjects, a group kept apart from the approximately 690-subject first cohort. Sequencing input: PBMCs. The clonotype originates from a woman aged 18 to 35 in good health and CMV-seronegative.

The DNA sequence is TGCGCCAGCAACGGACTAGCCACCTCCTACGAGCAGTACTTC. It translates to CASNGLATSYEQYF. Here the chain combines TRBV10-1 and TRBJ2-7; 8 central nucleotides agree with TRBD2. Taken from cysteine to phenylalanine, the CDR3 has 14 residues. The CDR3 DNA has 42 bases and is translated from base 1. Trimmed from V: 7 bases; trimmed from J: 0 bases; junction bases lacking a gene match: 5. CDR1 and CDR2 are read off the germline V gene (reference sequence) as WNHNN and SYGVQD.